A single sample gave rise to the 30 T cell receptor beta chains below, sequenced in a study of T-cell memory formation after mild COVID-19. TCRdb passed the 5' RACE reads through MiXCR, listing each CDR3 protein once. Counted here are a few hundred thousand distinct CDR3 sequences, about 23% occurring once; the ten biggest clones make up about 12%. The sample taken for sequencing was PBMCs or a T cell subset sorted from them (not recorded which). The receptors shown here come from an adult woman who had mild COVID-19 (a few samples of this study predate the infection). Cell type and time point are not known.

This clonotype was detected many times. The J gene is TRBJ2-7, the V gene TRBV28, with no clear D. Germline loops: CDR1 MDHEN, CDR2 SYDVKM. This CDR3 is built from 18 residues. The V end lost 6 bases, the J end lost 4 bases, and 28 bases lay between the germline ends. The CDR3 DNA is TGTGCCAGCAGCGAATCCTTAGGTCTAGGGTCGGCCGAGTACGAGCAGTACTTC. Protein product: CASSESLGLGSAEYEQYF.

This clonotype has a count of ten or more. The V and J genes are TRBV12-3 or TRBV12-4 and TRBJ2-2; TRBD1 is a possible D gene (6 bases). The CDR3 runs 16 residues. Trimming removed 10 bases from V and 4 bases from J, with 22 bases in between. The CDR3 region has the DNA TGTGCCACCCATAAATCGACAGGACCGGTCACCGGGGAGCTGTTTTTT. Protein: CATHKSTGPVTGELFF.

This clonotype was counted a few times. This rearrangement joins TRBV19 to TRBJ2-1; the D call may be TRBD1 or TRBD2 (7 bases each). V was shortened by 6 bases and J by 7 bases, with 19 bases between the two germline ends. Germline CDR1 and CDR2: LNHDA and SQIVND (reference sequence). CDR3 length: 15 amino acids. CDR3 protein: CASSPRGGPMNEQFF. The CDR3, as DNA: TGTGCCAGTAGCCCCAGGGGGGGACCCATGAATGAGCAGTTCTTC.

The CDR3 here is CASSLSSGGPFGTQYF. DNA for the CDR3: TGTGCCAGCAGCTTGTCTAGCGGGGGGCCGTTCGGGACCCAGTACTTC. This chain links TRBV7-8 with TRBJ2-5; 11 bases are shared with TRBD2. V lost 3 bases and J lost 7; bases outside the gene matches: 10. The V gene's germline CDR1 is SGHVS and CDR2 FQNEAQ. The CDR3 is 16 amino acids. Full variable domain (rest looked up from reference TRBV7-8 and TRBJ2-5): GAGVSQSPRYKVAKRGQDVALRCDPISGHVSLFWYQQALGQGPEFLTYFQNEAQLDKSGLPSDRFFAERPEGSVSTLKIQRTQQEDSAVYLCASSLSSGGPFGTQYFGPGTRLLVL.

The gene calls are TRBV5-1 and TRBJ1-1; D possibly corresponds to TRBD1 (6 bases). The germline V gene encodes CDR1 SGHRS and CDR2 YFSETQ. V was clipped by 1 base and J by 8 bases, with 12 bases between them. This CDR3 comprises 13 residues. The CDR3 nucleotides are TGCGCCAGCAGCTTGAGCGGGACACGGGAAGCTTTCTTT. It yields the protein CASSLSGTREAFF.

The chain recombines TRBV6-6 with TRBJ1-1; TRBD1 aligns across 7 bases. This CDR3 is 14 amino acids long. The J segment lost 0 bases and the V segment lost 7 bases, leaving 5 bases of the junction unmatched. Germline CDR1 reads MNHNY; CDR2 reads SVGAGI (reference sequence). CDR3 coding DNA: TGTGCCAGCACAAAGACAGGGCTGAACACTGAAGCTTTCTTT. This codes for CASTKTGLNTEAFF.

This clonotype was seen only a few times. The V gene is TRBV4-1, the J gene TRBJ2-7; 7 bases are shared with TRBD1. This CDR3 is built from 14 residues. J was trimmed by 5 bases and V by 1 base; bases with no gene match: 5. Germline CDR1 reads MGHRA; CDR2 reads YSYEKL. The CDR3 sequence: CASSQVSRGNEQYF. The CDR3 bases are TGCGCCAGCAGCCAAGTTAGCAGGGGGAACGAGCAGTACTTC.

The V call is TRBV7-9, the J call TRBJ1-1; the D is unclear. V was shortened by 11 bases and J by 5 bases, with 9 bases between the two germline ends. CDR3 length: 10 residues. Germline V gene sequence: CDR1 SEHNR, CDR2 FQNEAQ (reference sequence). CDR3 protein: CAVTGTEAFF. The CDR3 DNA reads as TGTGCCGTTACGGGAACTGAAGCTTTCTTT.

This clonotype has more than one count but fewer than ten. The chain joins TRBV20-1 to TRBJ2-7; D is possibly TRBD1 (6 bases). The CDR3 has 14 residues. The germline V gene encodes CDR1 DFQATT and CDR2 SNEGSKA (reference sequence). V lost 7 bases and J 7 bases, leaving 23 bases between the germline ends. For the CDR3, the DNA is TGCAGTGTCCTCGTCCCCCAGGGGAGTCGAGAGCAGTACTTC. Its protein is CSVLVPQGSREQYF.

The rearrangement links TRBV7-3 to TRBJ2-2, with 12 positions matching TRBD1. Trimming cost V 4 bases and J 1 base; bases outside gene matches: 10. Germline assignment: CDR1 SGHTA and CDR2 FQGTGA. The length of the CDR3 is 19 residues. The CDR3 is CASSYRGQGALQNTGELFF. The CDR3 region has the DNA TGTGCCAGCAGCTACCGGGGACAGGGGGCCCTCCAGAACACCGGGGAGCTGTTTTTT.

CDR3 amino acids: CASLGRGGPDTGELFF. The DNA of the CDR3 is TGTGCCAGCCTGGGAAGAGGGGGCCCGGACACCGGGGAGCTGTTTTTT. J is TRBJ2-2 and V is TRBV7-9, with 7 bases aligning to TRBD1. The CDR3 length is 16 residues. Germline values: CDR1 SEHNR, CDR2 FQNEAQ (reference sequence). Losses at the gene ends were 8 bases for V and 3 bases for J; bases not matched to a gene: 12.

This clonotype has a handful of counts. The chain employs TRBV7-2 and TRBJ2-5, with D perhaps TRBD1 (5 bases). The CDR3 covers 15 residues. Trimming cost V 1 base and J 3 bases, with 12 bases left between them. Germline loops: CDR1 SGHTA, CDR2 FQGNSA. CDR3 nucleotide sequence: TGTGCCAGCAGCTTAGGGGGCAGTTCCAAAGAGACCCAGTACTTC. Translated: CASSLGGSSKETQYF.

This clonotype has a handful of counts. The chain carries TRBV6-5 and TRBJ1-5; D call uncertain. Trimming removed 2 bases at V and 4 bases at J, with 6 bases between. Germline V lookup: CDR1 MNHEY, CDR2 SVGAGI. CDR3 size: 13 residues. The CDR3 loop reads CASSYGRNQPQHF. In nucleotides, the CDR3 is TGTGCCAGCAGTTACGGCAGGAATCAGCCCCAGCATTTT.

This clonotype was observed a few times. The chain recombines TRBV5-1 with TRBJ1-1; D is ambiguous. Trimming cost V 1 base and J 2 bases, with 12 bases left between them. Per the germline V gene, CDR1 is SGHRS and CDR2 is YFSETQ. This CDR3 has 15 residues. For the CDR3, the DNA is TGCGCCAGCAGCTTGACCCAGCCTCCTAACACTGAAGCTTTCTTT. As protein: CASSLTQPPNTEAFF.

The rearrangement links TRBV20-1 to TRBJ1-5; TRBD1 matches at 9 bases. J gave up 0 bases and V 6 bases, and 6 bases lay outside the gene matches. The CDR3 is 15 amino acids. The germline V gene has CDR1 DFQATT and CDR2 SNEGSKA (reference sequence). The CDR3 here is CSAKDRGNSNQPQHF. In DNA form, the CDR3 reads TGCAGTGCAAAGGACAGGGGAAATAGCAATCAGCCCCAGCATTTT.

A few counts support this clonotype. The chain joins TRBV7-2 to TRBJ2-1; TRBD2 might be the D (5 bases). The V gene's germline CDR1 is SGHTA and CDR2 FQGNSA. The V gene lost 4 bases and the J gene lost 12 bases, with 10 bases spanning the gap. The CDR3 loop spans 11 amino acids. CDR3 loop: CASSSQDWQFF. CDR3 nucleotide sequence: TGTGCCAGCAGCTCCCAGGACTGGCAGTTCTTC.

The CDR3 protein is CASTSSGSTDTQYF. As DNA, the CDR3 is TGTGCCAGCACCTCTAGCGGGAGCACAGATACGCAGTATTTT. The chain has TRBV6-6 and TRBJ2-3; TRBD2 matches at 8 bases. The trim removed 7 bases at V and 0 bases at J, leaving 3 bases unmatched. The germline CDR1 and CDR2 sequences are MNHNY and SVGAGI (reference sequence). This CDR3 has 14 residues.

There are a few counts of this clonotype. The chain links TRBV2 to TRBJ2-5; TRBD1 aligns across 8 bases. The CDR3 totals 14 residues. CDR1 SNHLY and CDR2 FYNNEI come from the germline V gene. The trim removed 3 bases at V and 5 bases at J, leaving 5 bases unmatched. In nucleotides, the CDR3 is TGTGCCAGCAGTGAGTCCAGGGGGCATGAGACCCAGTACTTC. It encodes CASSESRGHETQYF. The variable domain in full, with the rest retrieved from reference TRBV2 and TRBJ2-5, is EPEVTQTPSHQVTQMGQEVILRCVPISNHLYFYWYRQILGQKVEFLVSFYNNEISEKSEIFDDQFSVERPDGSNFTLKIRSTKLEDSAMYFCASSESRGHETQYFGPGTRLLVL.

The rearrangement uses TRBV7-3 and TRBJ2-3; D unresolved. Germline-derived CDR1 and CDR2 are SGHTA and FQGTGA. This CDR3 region has 16 residues. V lost 1 base and J lost 2, with 13 bases in between. CDR3 nucleotide sequence: TGTGCCAGCAGCTTAATGGTCAGCCTGTCCACAGATACGCAGTATTTT. Translation: CASSLMVSLSTDTQYF.

This clonotype was detected only a few times. The chain is built from TRBV20-1 and TRBJ1-2; no firm D call. CDR3 length equals 10 residues. CDR1 is DFQATT and CDR2 is SNEGSKA in the germline V gene (reference sequence). The V gene lost 6 bases and the J gene lost 8 bases, with 10 bases spanning the gap. The CDR3 sequence is CSASGRGYTF. In nucleotides, the CDR3 is TGCAGTGCCTCGGGTAGAGGCTACACCTTC.

This chain links TRBV2 with TRBJ1-2; D perhaps matches TRBD1 (5 bases). With 1 base removed from V and 8 bases from J, the gap between germline ends came to 8 bases. Germline CDR1 is SNHLY and CDR2 is FYNNEI. CDR3 size: 12 residues. The CDR3 is CASSEVRQGYTF. Here the CDR3 DNA reads TGTGCCAGCAGTGAAGTTAGACAGGGCTACACCTTC.

The chain joins TRBV5-1 to TRBJ1-2, with D tentatively TRBD1 (6 bases). V dropped 3 bases and J dropped 6 bases, with 12 bases sitting between them. CDR3 length equals 13 residues. CDR1 and CDR2 (germline): SGHRS, YFSETQ. Written as DNA, the CDR3 is TGCGCCAGCAGCTCCACAGGGATGGATGGCTACACCTTC. This gives the protein CASSSTGMDGYTF.

The chain carries TRBV9 and TRBJ2-3, with 11 bases that match TRBD1. This CDR3 is built from 18 residues. V shed 3 bases, J shed 1 base, and the junction held 10 bases outside the gene matches. Per germline, CDR1 SGDLS and CDR2 YYNGEE. CDR3 loop: CASSDSRTGGRGTDTQYF. The CDR3 region has the DNA TGTGCCAGCAGCGACTCCCGGACAGGGGGCAGGGGCACAGATACGCAGTATTTT.

The sample holds one count of this clonotype. The chain recombines TRBV5-6 with TRBJ2-1, with no clear D. Per germline, CDR1 SGHDT and CDR2 YYEEEE. The CDR3 spans 16 residues. Between the trimmed V and J ends, which lost 0 bases and 12 bases, there was a span of 22 bases. The CDR3 spells CASSLGTAIGPLGQFF. The CDR3, as DNA: TGTGCCAGCAGCTTGGGTACAGCGATAGGTCCGTTGGGGCAGTTCTTC.

This clonotype was observed a few times. V is TRBV20-1 and J is TRBJ1-5, with 8 bases aligning to TRBD1. CDR3 length: 14 amino acids. V trimming: 5 bases; J trimming: 2 bases; junction bases outside the gene matches: 5. CDR1 and CDR2 from the germline V gene are DFQATT and SNEGSKA (reference sequence). The CDR3 DNA follows: TGCAGTGCTGACAGGGGCCACGGCAATCAGCCCCAGCATTTT. Translating it yields CSADRGHGNQPQHF.

This clonotype was observed a handful of times. The genes are TRBV18 and TRBJ2-2, with D uncertain. Germline assignment: CDR1 KGHSH and CDR2 LQKENI. This CDR3 has 12 residues. V lost 2 bases to trimming and J lost 5 bases, with 3 bases between them. CDR3 in amino acids: CASSPLTGELFF. In nucleotides, the CDR3 is TGTGCCAGCTCACCATTGACCGGGGAGCTGTTTTTT.

This rearrangement joins TRBV11-2 to TRBJ2-4; TRBD2 matches 14 bases. Trimming at V came to 5 bases and at J to 1 base, leaving 10 bases not matched to a gene. This CDR3 contains 19 residues. Germline loops: CDR1 SGHAT, CDR2 FQNNGV. In DNA, the CDR3 is TGTGCCAGCAGCCCCTTGACTAGCGGGAGGGCCACGGCCAAAAACATTCAGTACTTC. Protein: CASSPLTSGRATAKNIQYF.

This chain links TRBV7-6 with TRBJ2-1; the match to TRBD2 covers 10 bases. CDR3 length equals 16 residues. V was pared by 2 bases and J by 8 bases, with 9 bases of the junction left unmatched. CDR1 is SGHVS and CDR2 is FNYEAQ in the germline V gene. The CDR3 DNA follows: TGTGCCAGCAGCTTACGGCTAGCGGGAGTCTGGGATGAGCAGTTCTTC. Translating gives CASSLRLAGVWDEQFF.

This clonotype turned up a few times. J is TRBJ1-4 and V is TRBV18, with D uncertain. Germline CDR1 reads KGHSH; CDR2 reads LQKENI. The V and J ends lost 0 bases and 0 bases respectively, with 11 bases between them. The CDR3 has 17 amino acids. The CDR3 DNA follows: TGTGCCAGCTCACCACCGGGGTTAGGAGCAACTAATGAAAAACTGTTTTTT. Its translation: CASSPPGLGATNEKLFF.

The chain is built from TRBV4-2 and TRBJ2-7; tentatively, D is TRBD2 (5 bases). Trimming took off 4 bases at V and 3 bases at J, with 13 bases between the two ends. Germline V lookup: CDR1 LGHNA, CDR2 YNFKEQ. This CDR3 contains 14 residues. The CDR3 DNA reads TGTGCCAGCAGCCCCGCGGGTTTCCTCTACGAGCAGTACTTC. Translation gives CASSPAGFLYEQYF.